These T cell receptor beta chains were read from a single sample in a study of blood T cell repertoires in COVID-19. Using immunoSEQ multiplex PCR, the repertoire was profiled, and TCRdb retains in-frame clones only, with some absent. The data hold roughly 250,000 clones, with about 89% observed a single time. Sequencing was done on a sample of peripheral blood. The receptors stem from a man younger than 45 with acute or convalescent COVID-19. The CDR3 runs from the conserved cysteine through the conserved F or W. The order of the fields is clone size, V gene, J gene, CDR3 length, D gene, CDR3 protein, CDR3 DNA. D genes are given only for firm matches. Part of the rows lack a size; the others show once, few, many or a class for expanded clones.

-	TRBV4-1	TRBJ1-2	17	-	CASSHHRDTTLNYGYTF	TGCGCCAGCAGCCACCACCGGGACACGACGTTGAACTATGGCTACACCTTC
-	TRBV4-1	TRBJ2-1	14	-	CASSHKGGGGEQFF	TGCGCCAGCAGCCACAAGGGCGGAGGAGGTGAGCAGTTCTTC
-	TRBV6-1	TRBJ2-3	13	-	CASSERPPDTQYF	TGTGCCAGCAGTGAGAGGCCCCCGGATACGCAGTATTTT
once	TRBV6-5	TRBJ2-1	15	TRBD1	CASSSRDRGLHEQFF	TGTGCCAGCAGCTCCCGGGACAGGGGGCTTCATGAGCAGTTCTTC
-	TRBV28	TRBJ1-4	13	TRBD1	CASRYTGEEKLFF	TGTGCCAGCAGATACACAGGGGAGGAAAAACTGTTTTTT
-	TRBV7-6	TRBJ2-7	13	TRBD1	CASSPQTGGEQYF	TGTGCCAGCAGTCCTCAAACAGGGGGCGAGCAGTACTTC
-	TRBV19	TRBJ2-3	15	-	CASTSRGLSTDTQYF	TGTGCCAGTACTTCTCGGGGACTTAGCACAGATACGCAGTATTTT
-	TRBV7-7	TRBJ2-3	15	-	CASSLSTSSTDTQYF	TGTGCTAGCAGCTTGTCCACATCTAGCACAGATACGCAGTATTTT
-	TRBV6-1	TRBJ1-5	16	-	CASRERGSGGNQPQHF	TGTGCCAGCAGGGAACGGGGGTCCGGTGGCAATCAGCCCCAGCATTTT
-	TRBV11-3	TRBJ1-6	16	-	CASRLSQLSYNSPLHF	TGTGCCAGCAGGTTAAGTCAACTCTCCTATAATTCACCCCTCCACTTT
-	TRBV7-9	TRBJ1-6	15	-	CASSRSGEHNSPLHF	TGTGCCAGCAGCCGGAGTGGGGAGCATAATTCACCCCTCCACTTT
-	TRBV29-1	TRBJ1-1	13	-	CSGKFQGNTEAFF	TGCAGCGGAAAGTTCCAGGGGAACACTGAAGCTTTCTTT
-	TRBV5-4	TRBJ2-2	14	TRBD2	CASSPGLGGGELFF	TGTGCCAGCAGCCCGGGACTAGGGGGCGGGGAGCTGTTTTTT
-	TRBV27	TRBJ2-7	15	-	CASSLNRDTSYEQYF	TGTGCCAGCAGTTTAAACCGGGACACCTCCTACGAGCAGTACTTC
-	TRBV7-8	TRBJ1-6	19	-	CASSFRRAGQSANNSPLHF	TGTGCCAGCAGCTTTAGGCGGGCCGGACAGTCGGCAAATAATTCACCCCTCCACTTT
few	TRBV5-1	TRBJ2-2	14	TRBD2	CAPTAGGSTGELFF	TGCGCCCCCACGGCGGGGGGATCCACCGGGGAGCTGTTTTTT
-	TRBV7-9	TRBJ1-1	15	TRBD1	CASSSSGQLNTEAFF	TGTGCCAGCAGCTCATCGGGACAGTTGAACACTGAAGCTTTCTTT
-	TRBV15	TRBJ2-7	12	-	CATSSAGYEQYF	TGTGCCACCAGCAGCGCGGGCTACGAGCAGTACTTC
few	TRBV5-8	TRBJ2-7	13	-	CASSLQGSYEQYF	TGTGCCAGCAGCTTACAGGGTTCATACGAGCAGTACTTC
-	TRBV5-3	TRBJ1-1	14	-	CARSLSRGNTEAFF	TGTGCCAGAAGCCTCTCACGCGGGAACACTGAAGCTTTCTTT
-	TRBV6-4	TRBJ2-3	12	-	CASSGARGTQYF	TGTGCCAGCAGTGGTGCTAGAGGGACGCAGTATTTT
-	TRBV18	TRBJ1-1	14	-	CASSPTVSNTEAFF	TGTGCCAGCTCACCGACAGTCTCCAACACTGAAGCTTTCTTT
-	TRBV6-5	TRBJ1-5	15	TRBD1	CATKVPGGENQPQHF	TGTGCCACAAAAGTCCCAGGGGGCGAAAATCAGCCCCAGCATTTT
-	TRBV10-3	TRBJ2-2	15	TRBD2	CAIMTLAGNTGELFF	TGTGCCATCATGACTCTAGCGGGAAACACCGGGGAGCTGTTTTTT
-	TRBV6-1	TRBJ1-4	15	-	CASSESGGAGEKLFF	TGTGCCAGCAGTGAATCGGGGGGAGCAGGGGAAAAACTGTTTTTT
-	TRBV5-8	TRBJ1-4	16	TRBD1	CASRRQGRLLTEKLFF	TGTGCCAGCCGTAGACAGGGGAGATTGTTAACCGAAAAACTGTTTTTT
-	TRBV7-6	TRBJ2-1	16	-	CASSLGSIGVVNEQFF	TGTGCCAGCAGCTTAGGTAGTATAGGGGTTGTCAATGAGCAGTTCTTC
-	TRBV6-1	TRBJ1-5	14	-	CASSEGRGGQPQHF	TGTGCCAGCAGTGAAGGTCGGGGTGGCCAGCCCCAGCATTTT
-	TRBV29-1	TRBJ1-1	13	-	CSVSPHGNTEAFF	TGCAGCGTTTCGCCTCACGGGAACACTGAAGCTTTCTTT
-	TRBV2	TRBJ1-4	14	-	CASSGQKTNEKLFF	TGTGCCAGCAGTGGACAGAAAACTAATGAAAAACTGTTTTTT
-	TRBV5-1	TRBJ1-5	14	-	CASSLLPQSIPQHF	TGCGCCAGCAGCCTACTTCCACAGTCGATACCCCAGCATTTT
-	TRBV2	TRBJ2-3	14	TRBD2	CASKGGTSTDTQYF	TGTGCCAGCAAGGGAGGGACTAGCACAGATACGCAGTATTTT
-	TRBV5-8	TRBJ2-1	13	-	CASSLVRANEQFF	TGTGCCAGCAGCTTGGTTAGAGCCAATGAGCAGTTCTTC
-	TRBV27	TRBJ2-5	14	TRBD1	CASSYNRGQETQYF	TGTGCCAGCAGCTATAACAGGGGGCAGGAGACCCAGTACTTC
-	TRBV4-2	TRBJ2-5	17	-	CASSLVSGVNYQETQYF	TGTGCCAGCTCCTTAGTTAGCGGCGTCAATTACCAAGAGACCCAGTACTTC
-	TRBV30	TRBJ1-5	14	-	CAWSRRYSNQPQHF	TGTGCCTGGAGTCGCAGATATAGCAATCAGCCCCAGCATTTT
-	TRBV30	TRBJ1-1	11	-	CAGQRGTEAFF	TGTGCCGGTCAAAGGGGGACTGAAGCTTTCTTT
-	TRBV28	TRBJ1-2	14	-	CASSWDITNYGYTF	TGTGCCAGCAGTTGGGACATCACTAACTATGGCTACACCTTC
few	TRBV7-3	TRBJ1-4	17	-	CASSWSRVPLINEKLFF	TGTGCCAGCAGTTGGAGTCGGGTCCCTCTTATTAATGAAAAACTGTTTTTT
-	TRBV29-1	TRBJ1-1	13	TRBD1	CSVHRGSGTEAFF	TGCAGCGTGCACAGGGGGTCGGGCACTGAAGCTTTCTTT
once	TRBV7-8	TRBJ1-1	16	-	CASSPLNRALITEAFF	TGTGCCAGCAGCCCATTAAACAGGGCATTGATCACTGAAGCTTTCTTT
-	TRBV6-5	TRBJ1-1	14	-	CASTVGDLNTEAFF	TGTGCCAGCACTGTGGGCGACCTTAACACTGAAGCTTTCTTT
-	TRBV4-1	TRBJ2-1	12	-	CASSLFVNEQFF	TGCGCCAGCAGCCTGTTCGTCAATGAGCAGTTCTTC
-	TRBV19	TRBJ1-1	15	-	CASSIFQGPLTEAFF	TGTGCCAGTAGTATATTTCAGGGGCCCCTCACTGAAGCTTTCTTT
few	TRBV6-5	TRBJ1-6	14	-	CASSELTGSSPLHF	TGTGCCAGCAGCGAGCTAACAGGGTCCTCACCCCTCCACTTT
-	TRBV12-3/TRBV12-4	TRBJ1-2	13	-	CASSLGELGGYTF	TGTGCCAGCAGTTTAGGAGAACTAGGTGGCTACACCTTC